These T cell receptor beta chains were read from a single sample in a study of tissue T cells after allogeneic stem cell transplantation. Only in-frame clones appear in the TCRdb table, and some are missing; sequencing was by immunoSEQ multiplex PCR. The sample lists about 4,300 clones, approximately 64% occurring once. Sequenced here: left colon tissue, sampled at autopsy. The receptor set was obtained from a male donor at least 60 years old with lung cancer. Both conserved end residues are part of each CDR3. Fields, in order: D gene, J gene, clone size, V gene, CDR3 DNA, CDR3 protein. D genes are given only for firm matches. Clone size, where shown, is once, few, many, or a class for clones that have expanded.

>TRBD1|TRBJ2-6|-|TRBV6-2/TRBV6-3
TGTGCCAGCAGTTACGGACAGGGGACTGCGGGGGCCAACGTCCTGACTTTC
CASSYGQGTAGANVLTF
>-|TRBJ1-4|-|TRBV5-1
TGCGCCAGCAGTATGCCGAGTCGGGAACTGTTTTTT
CASSMPSRELFF
>-|TRBJ1-5|once|TRBV29-1
TGCAGCGTTGGGGCAGAAAATCAGCCCCAGCATTTT
CSVGAENQPQHF
>-|TRBJ1-1|-|TRBV19
TGTGCCAGTACCACCCGCCTGAGGGGAGCAAACACTGAAGCTTTCTTT
CASTTRLRGANTEAFF
>TRBD1|TRBJ2-7|-|TRBV27
TGTGCCAGCAGGGAACAGGGGCTCTCGAGTGAGCAGTACTTC
CASREQGLSSEQYF
>TRBD1|TRBJ1-1|-|TRBV7-2
TGTGCCAGCATCGGACAGGGAAACACTGAAGCTTTCTTT
CASIGQGNTEAFF
>TRBD1|TRBJ2-3|-|TRBV28
TGTGCCAGCAGTTTGTACGCCCAGGGACAGGGAGTAACAGATACGCAGTATTTT
CASSLYAQGQGVTDTQYF
>-|TRBJ2-7|few|TRBV5-1
TGCGCCAGCAGCTTGAGCGGCACCTACGAGCAGTACTTC
CASSLSGTYEQYF
>-|TRBJ2-3|-|TRBV11-2
TGTGCCAGCAGCCTAAGCACAGATACGCAGTATTTT
CASSLSTDTQYF
>TRBD1|TRBJ1-1|-|TRBV9
TGTGCCAGCAGCGTAGCTGCAGGGGGAACTGAAGCTTTCTTT
CASSVAAGGTEAFF
>TRBD2|TRBJ2-2|-|TRBV6-6
TGTGCCAGCAGTTACGACGGGGGGGCTTCCGGGGAGCTGTTTTTT
CASSYDGGASGELFF
>-|TRBJ2-5|-|TRBV7-3
TGTGCCAGCAGCCCGACTTTTAGGGAGTCCCAAGAGACCCAGTACTTC
CASSPTFRESQETQYF
>-|TRBJ1-1|-|TRBV7-9
TGTGCCAGCAGCTTAGCGTCGGGGGCCCCTGAAGCTTTCTTT
CASSLASGAPEAFF
>TRBD2|TRBJ2-1|-|TRBV27
TGTGCCAGCAAACAACCGAGCGGGGGGCATCGTAATGAGCAGTTCTTC
CASKQPSGGHRNEQFF